These T cell receptor beta chains were read from a single sample in a study of blood T cell repertoires in COVID-19. The protocol was immunoSEQ multiplex PCR, while the TCRdb copy is restricted to in-frame clones and leaves out a portion. The sample has around 100,000 clones; around 83% are singletons. Sequences were obtained from peripheral blood. Every receptor here comes from a man in his forties with acute or convalescent COVID-19. CDR3s leave out the opening cysteine and the closing phenylalanine or tryptophan. D genes are given only for firm matches.

D gene: -; V gene: TRBV6-5; J gene: TRBJ2-7; CDR3 protein: ASRRQAAYEQY
D gene: TRBD1; V gene: TRBV24-1; J gene: TRBJ2-2; CDR3 protein: ATSEGTGSRPGELF
D gene: -; V gene: TRBV5-4; J gene: TRBJ2-1; CDR3 protein: ASRVAYVSSYNEQF
D gene: TRBD1; V gene: TRBV19; J gene: TRBJ1-2; CDR3 protein: ASSGTGGAYYGYT
D gene: TRBD2; V gene: TRBV5-1; J gene: TRBJ2-7; CDR3 protein: ASSSTSSLEQY
D gene: -; V gene: TRBV10-2; J gene: TRBJ2-1; CDR3 protein: ASSPEYEQF
D gene: TRBD1; V gene: TRBV27; J gene: TRBJ2-5; CDR3 protein: ASSLRDRWGETQY
D gene: -; V gene: TRBV12-3/TRBV12-4; J gene: TRBJ2-3; CDR3 protein: ASSLESGHSQY
D gene: -; V gene: TRBV4-1; J gene: TRBJ2-3; CDR3 protein: ASSQGAQGRVADTQY
D gene: TRBD1; V gene: TRBV6-5; J gene: TRBJ1-6; CDR3 protein: ASRWTGGGSPLH
D gene: TRBD2; V gene: TRBV29-1; J gene: TRBJ2-5; CDR3 protein: SVDSGGPETQY
D gene: -; V gene: TRBV15; J gene: TRBJ1-3; CDR3 protein: ATSRDLGFSGNTIY
D gene: -; V gene: TRBV2; J gene: TRBJ1-5; CDR3 protein: APRCPPPPNQPQH
D gene: TRBD2; V gene: TRBV30; J gene: TRBJ2-5; CDR3 protein: AWSNLGLAEETQY
D gene: TRBD1; V gene: TRBV28; J gene: TRBJ1-1; CDR3 protein: ASSRRQGRYTEAF
D gene: -; V gene: TRBV6-6; J gene: TRBJ1-2; CDR3 protein: ASSSRGTTYGYT
D gene: TRBD2; V gene: TRBV27; J gene: TRBJ2-1; CDR3 protein: ATLGGSYNEQF
D gene: TRBD2; V gene: TRBV3-1/TRBV3-2; J gene: TRBJ2-1; CDR3 protein: ASNQGLAGGNNEQF
D gene: -; V gene: TRBV9; J gene: TRBJ1-3; CDR3 protein: ASSATGSGNTIY
D gene: -; V gene: TRBV4-1; J gene: TRBJ1-4; CDR3 protein: ASSQSDRTNEKLF
D gene: TRBD1; V gene: TRBV6-2/TRBV6-3; J gene: TRBJ2-3; CDR3 protein: ASSYDRTGVGGTQY
D gene: -; V gene: TRBV18; J gene: TRBJ1-5; CDR3 protein: ASSRAASNQPQH
D gene: TRBD2; V gene: TRBV5-5; J gene: TRBJ2-2; CDR3 protein: ASSSRAAGGGTGELF
D gene: -; V gene: TRBV7-3; J gene: TRBJ2-1; CDR3 protein: ASSSSGPHEQF
D gene: TRBD2; V gene: TRBV15; J gene: TRBJ2-1; CDR3 protein: ATSRDTWGTSEGDEQF
D gene: TRBD1; V gene: TRBV6-1; J gene: TRBJ2-7; CDR3 protein: ASSERDRGLGEQY
D gene: TRBD1; V gene: TRBV10-2; J gene: TRBJ2-7; CDR3 protein: ASSDLGQTYEQY
D gene: -; V gene: TRBV11-2; J gene: TRBJ2-1; CDR3 protein: ASSLVDNNEQF
D gene: TRBD1; V gene: TRBV18; J gene: TRBJ1-6; CDR3 protein: ASSRDREGSPLH
D gene: TRBD2; V gene: TRBV25-1; J gene: TRBJ2-1; CDR3 protein: ASSARLGLADNEQF
D gene: TRBD1; V gene: TRBV10-2; J gene: TRBJ2-2; CDR3 protein: ASTTGGAGTGELF
D gene: TRBD1; V gene: TRBV4-2; J gene: TRBJ1-1; CDR3 protein: ASSQDPGQRSTEAF
D gene: TRBD1; V gene: TRBV3-1/TRBV3-2; J gene: TRBJ1-2; CDR3 protein: ASRGRGQGGYGYT
D gene: -; V gene: TRBV21-1; J gene: TRBJ2-3; CDR3 protein: ASIPRREGAAADTQY
D gene: TRBD2; V gene: TRBV7-9; J gene: TRBJ2-3; CDR3 protein: ASSPLAGGPLSTSDTQY
D gene: -; V gene: TRBV30; J gene: TRBJ1-4; CDR3 protein: AWSRQINEKLF
D gene: -; V gene: TRBV12-3/TRBV12-4; J gene: TRBJ1-5; CDR3 protein: ASSLGQQPQH
D gene: TRBD1; V gene: TRBV7-2; J gene: TRBJ1-2; CDR3 protein: ASSLALGDRDNYGYT
D gene: TRBD1; V gene: TRBV29-1; J gene: TRBJ1-2; CDR3 protein: SVEGQKYGYT
D gene: TRBD2; V gene: TRBV5-4; J gene: TRBJ2-3; CDR3 protein: ASSPANSGRGTDTQY